This T cell receptor (beta chain) appears in the sequencing data of a study of identical twins' blood T cells. Whole-study results and caveats: Twins shared more top CDR3 clonotypes than unrelated donors did.

V was trimmed by 2 bases and J by 6 bases, leaving 7 bases between them. The CDR3 contains 12 residues. Germline CDR1 and CDR2: SGHDT and YYEEEE. Each TCR cDNA library carried sample-specific barcodes on both ends. MiXCR was run by TCRdb on the 5' RACE reads, yielding one entry per CDR3 protein. The sample shows a few hundred thousand distinct CDR3 sequences, 25% to 35% of them seen only once. The donors were healthy female monozygous twins, three pairs in total. Likely shared infections and vaccines: all three twin pairs were reared together. As regards this clonotype: What it recognizes is unknown.

The receptor was isolated from a woman aged 18 to 50 in good health. Sequencing used PBMCs. The genes are TRBV5-6 and TRBJ2-3; no reliable D call. CDR3 bases: TGTGCCAGCAGCTTTATCCAGGATACGCAGTATTTT. Its translation: CASSFIQDTQYF. Supplemented by reference TRBV5-6 and TRBJ2-3, the full variable domain reads DAGVTQSPTHLIKTRGQQVTLRCSPKSGHDTVSWYQQALGQGPQFIFQYYEEEERQRGNFPDRFSGHQFPNYSSELNVNALLLGDSALYLCASSFIQDTQYFGPGTRLTVL.